This TCR beta chain stems from a study of identical twins. This clonotype came up a few times. Its specificity is not known. V lost 3 bases, J lost 3 bases, and 3 bases stayed unmatched. There are 13 residues in the CDR3. Germline assignment: CDR1 DFQATT and CDR2 SNEGSKA (reference sequence). Points from the study as a whole: Beta out-of-frame sequences showed weaker excess twin sharing.

TCRdb itself ran the 5' RACE reads through MiXCR, one entry per CDR3 protein. Here the sample spans roughly 720,000 distinct CDR3 sequences, 15% to 20% being singletons. This same sample was also taken into another study, of T cells expressing NK-cell markers. In that study: In five or six donors, dominant NKG2C+ clonotypes were roughly 1.0-7.5% of CD8+ T cells. The leading position in the CD3+CD56-NKG2C+ fraction of a handful of donors also went to these clonotypes. Whether expanded NKG2C+ T cell clones were HCMV-specific remained unclear.

V usage is TRBV20-1 and J usage is TRBJ2-3; 7 nucleotides line up with TRBD2. This clonotype was sampled from a woman aged 18-29 years in good health. Input material: PBMCs. The CDR3 region has the DNA TGCAGTGCTAGTACGGGGGGTACAGATACGCAGTATTTT. Translated: CSASTGGTDTQYF.